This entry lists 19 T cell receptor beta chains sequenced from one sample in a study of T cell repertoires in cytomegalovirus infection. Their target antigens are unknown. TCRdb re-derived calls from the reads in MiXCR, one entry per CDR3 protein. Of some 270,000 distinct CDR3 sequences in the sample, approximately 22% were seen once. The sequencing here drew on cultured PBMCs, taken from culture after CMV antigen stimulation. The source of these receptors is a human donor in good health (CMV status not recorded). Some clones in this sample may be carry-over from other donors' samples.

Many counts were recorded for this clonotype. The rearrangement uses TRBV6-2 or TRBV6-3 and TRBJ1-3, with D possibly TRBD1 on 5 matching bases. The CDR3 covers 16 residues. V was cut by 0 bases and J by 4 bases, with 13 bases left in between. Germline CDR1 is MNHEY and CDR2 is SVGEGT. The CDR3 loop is CASSYSDRARGNTIYF. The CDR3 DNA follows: TGTGCCAGCAGTTACTCAGACAGAGCACGAGGAAACACCATATATTTT.

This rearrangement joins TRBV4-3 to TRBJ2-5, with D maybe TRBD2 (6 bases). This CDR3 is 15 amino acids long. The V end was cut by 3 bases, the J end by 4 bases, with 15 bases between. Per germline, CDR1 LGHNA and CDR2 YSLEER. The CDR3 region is CASSQGDFLGETQYF. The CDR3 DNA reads TGCGCCAGCAGCCAGGGGGACTTTCTCGGAGAGACCCAGTACTTC.

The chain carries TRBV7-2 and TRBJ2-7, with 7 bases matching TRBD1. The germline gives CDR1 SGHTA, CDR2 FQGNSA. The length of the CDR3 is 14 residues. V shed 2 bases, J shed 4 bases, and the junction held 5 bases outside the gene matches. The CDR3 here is CASSLYRGQYEQYV. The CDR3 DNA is TGTGCCAGCAGCTTATACAGGGGTCAATACGAGCAGTACGTC.

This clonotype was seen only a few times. The CDR3 spells CASSLTGVRSPLHF. The CDR3 DNA is TGTGCCAGCAGCCTGACAGGAGTGAGATCACCCCTCCACTTT. The chain has TRBV11-2 and TRBJ1-6, with D perhaps matching TRBD1 (6 bases). Germline CDR1 is SGHAT and CDR2 is FQNNGV. V was shortened by 5 bases and J by 10 bases, with 15 bases between the two germline ends. The CDR3 runs to 14 residues.

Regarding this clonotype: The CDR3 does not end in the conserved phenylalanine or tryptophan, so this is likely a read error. CDR3: CASSYSGLAGVSSYNEQFY. CDR3 DNA sequence: TGTGCCAGCAGTTACTCCGGACTAGCGGGTGTCAGCTCCTACAATGAGCAGTTCTAC. The rearrangement joins TRBV6-5 to TRBJ2-1, with 11 bases that match TRBD2. The germline CDR1 and CDR2 sequences are MNHEY and SVGAGI. Trimming took 0 bases from V and 0 from J; bases not matched to a gene: 7. The length of the CDR3 is 19 residues.

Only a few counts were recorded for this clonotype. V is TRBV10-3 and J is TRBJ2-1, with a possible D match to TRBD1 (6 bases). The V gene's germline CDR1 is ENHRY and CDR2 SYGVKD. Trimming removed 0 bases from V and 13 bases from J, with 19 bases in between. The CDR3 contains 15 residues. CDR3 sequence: CAISESGDRTTEQFF. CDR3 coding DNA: TGTGCCATCAGTGAGTCCGGCGACAGGACGACTGAACAGTTCTTC.

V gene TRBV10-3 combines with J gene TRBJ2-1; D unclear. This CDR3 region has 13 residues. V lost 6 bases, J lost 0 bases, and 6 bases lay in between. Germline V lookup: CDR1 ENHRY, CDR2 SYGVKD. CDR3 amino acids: CAISMSSYNEQFF. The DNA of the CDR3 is TGTGCCATCAGCATGAGCTCCTACAATGAGCAGTTCTTC.

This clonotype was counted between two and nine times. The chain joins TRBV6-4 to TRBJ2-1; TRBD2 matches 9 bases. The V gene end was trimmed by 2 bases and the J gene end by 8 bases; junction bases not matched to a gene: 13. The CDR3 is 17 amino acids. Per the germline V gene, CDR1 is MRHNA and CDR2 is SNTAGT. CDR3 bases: TGTGCCAGCAGTGACCCTGGGCGGGGACTAGCAGTCCATGAGCAGTTCTTC. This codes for CASSDPGRGLAVHEQFF.

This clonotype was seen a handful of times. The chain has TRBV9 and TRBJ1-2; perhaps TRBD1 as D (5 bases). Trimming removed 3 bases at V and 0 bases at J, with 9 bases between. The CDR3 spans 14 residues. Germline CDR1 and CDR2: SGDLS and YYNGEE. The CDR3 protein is CASSADTTNYGYTF. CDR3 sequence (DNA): TGTGCCAGCAGCGCGGACACAACTAACTATGGCTACACCTTC. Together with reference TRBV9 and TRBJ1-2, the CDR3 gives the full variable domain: DSGVTQTPKHLITATGQRVTLRCSPRSGDLSVYWYQQSLDQGLQFLIQYYNGEERAKGNILERFSAQQFPDLHSELNLSSLELGDSALYFCASSADTTNYGYTFGSGTRLTVV.

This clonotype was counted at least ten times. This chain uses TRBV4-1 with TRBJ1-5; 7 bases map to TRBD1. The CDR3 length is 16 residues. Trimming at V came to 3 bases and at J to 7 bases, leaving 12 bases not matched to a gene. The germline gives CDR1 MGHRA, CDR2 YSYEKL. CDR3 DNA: TGCGCCAGCAGCCAGGTATTGAGACAGGGAGGACAGCCCCAGCATTTT. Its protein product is CASSQVLRQGGQPQHF.

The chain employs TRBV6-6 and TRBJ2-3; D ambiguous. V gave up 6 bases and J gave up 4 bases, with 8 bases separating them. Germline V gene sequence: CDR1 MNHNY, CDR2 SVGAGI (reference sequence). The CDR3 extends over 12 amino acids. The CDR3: CASSPNSDTQYF. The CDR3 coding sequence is TGTGCCAGCAGCCCGAACTCAGATACGCAGTATTTT.

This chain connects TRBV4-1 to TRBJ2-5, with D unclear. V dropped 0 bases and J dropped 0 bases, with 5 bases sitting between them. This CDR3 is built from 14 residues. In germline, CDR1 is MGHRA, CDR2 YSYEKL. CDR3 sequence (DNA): TGCGCCAGCAGCCAAGATCGCTACCAAGAGACCCAGTACTTC. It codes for CASSQDRYQETQYF.

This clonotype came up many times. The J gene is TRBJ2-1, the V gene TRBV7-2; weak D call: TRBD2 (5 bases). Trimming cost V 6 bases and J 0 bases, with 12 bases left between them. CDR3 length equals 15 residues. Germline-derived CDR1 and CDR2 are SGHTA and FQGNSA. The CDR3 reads CASSRGWSSYNEQFF. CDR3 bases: TGTGCCAGCAGTCGCGGGTGGAGCTCCTACAATGAGCAGTTCTTC.

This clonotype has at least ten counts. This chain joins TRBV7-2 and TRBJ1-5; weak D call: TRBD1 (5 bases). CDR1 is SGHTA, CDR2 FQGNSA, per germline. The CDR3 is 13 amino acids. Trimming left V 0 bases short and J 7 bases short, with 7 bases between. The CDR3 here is CASSLAWGQPQHF. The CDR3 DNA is TGTGCCAGCAGCTTAGCTTGGGGCCAGCCCCAGCATTTT.

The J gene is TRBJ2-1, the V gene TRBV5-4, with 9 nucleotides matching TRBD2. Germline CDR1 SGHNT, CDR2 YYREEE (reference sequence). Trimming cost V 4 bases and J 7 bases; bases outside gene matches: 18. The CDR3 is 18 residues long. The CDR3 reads CASSTRLLGSGGRNEQFF. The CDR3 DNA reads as TGTGCCAGCAGCACACGCCTACTTGGCAGCGGGGGGAGGAATGAGCAGTTCTTC.

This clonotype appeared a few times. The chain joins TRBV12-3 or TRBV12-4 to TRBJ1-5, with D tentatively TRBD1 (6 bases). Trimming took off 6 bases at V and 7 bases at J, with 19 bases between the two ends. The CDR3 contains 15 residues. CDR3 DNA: TGTGCCAGCAGCCCCTGGGGGGGGGCAGTACAGCCCCAGCATTTT. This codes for CASSPWGGAVQPQHF.

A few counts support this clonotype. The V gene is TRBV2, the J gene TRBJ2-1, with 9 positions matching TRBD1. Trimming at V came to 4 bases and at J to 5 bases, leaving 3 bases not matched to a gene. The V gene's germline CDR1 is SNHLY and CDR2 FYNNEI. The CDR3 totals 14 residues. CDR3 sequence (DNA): TGTGCCAGCAGTGGACAGGGGGTAAACAATGAGCAGTTCTTC. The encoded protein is CASSGQGVNNEQFF.

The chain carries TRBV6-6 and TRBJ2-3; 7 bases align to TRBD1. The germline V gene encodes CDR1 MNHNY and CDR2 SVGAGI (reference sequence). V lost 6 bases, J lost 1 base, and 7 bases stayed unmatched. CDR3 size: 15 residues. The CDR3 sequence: CASSLDRVGTDTQYF. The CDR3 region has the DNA TGTGCCAGCAGCTTAGACAGGGTCGGCACAGATACGCAGTATTTT.

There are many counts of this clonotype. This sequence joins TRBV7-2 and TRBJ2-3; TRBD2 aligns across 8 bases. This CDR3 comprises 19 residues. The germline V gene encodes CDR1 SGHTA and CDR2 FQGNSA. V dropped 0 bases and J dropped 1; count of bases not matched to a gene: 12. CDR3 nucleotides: TGTGCCAGCAGCTTAGCCCAAGGACTAGCCGTCTCTGGCACAGATACGCAGTATTTT. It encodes CASSLAQGLAVSGTDTQYF. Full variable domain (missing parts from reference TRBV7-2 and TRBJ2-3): GAGVSQSPSNKVTEKGKDVELRCDPISGHTALYWYRQSLGQGLEFLIYFQGNSAPDKSGLPSDRFSAERTGGSVSTLTIQRTQQEDSAVYLCASSLAQGLAVSGTDTQYFGPGTRLTVL.